Listed below are T cell receptor beta chains from one sample, sequenced in a study of blood T cell repertoires in COVID-19. Generated by immunoSEQ multiplex PCR, the TCRdb table keeps only in-frame clones and is missing some. The table records approximately 94,000 clones, about 86% of them present only once. The sample was peripheral blood. All receptors derive from a woman between 65 and 79 years old with acute or convalescent COVID-19. The CDR3 runs from the conserved cysteine through the conserved F or W. A D gene is named only where the DNA matches it firmly. Not every row has a clone size; where given, it reads once, few, many or a size class.

CDR3 length	V gene	D gene	J gene	clone size	CDR3 protein	CDR3 DNA
13	TRBV3-1/TRBV3-2	NA	TRBJ1-2	NA	CASSQVRSYGYTF	TGTGCCAGCAGCCAAGTACGGAGCTATGGCTACACCTTC
14	TRBV9	TRBD1	TRBJ1-5	NA	CASSVRDRGQPQHF	TGTGCCAGCAGCGTACGGGACAGGGGTCAGCCCCAGCATTTT
15	TRBV5-4	TRBD1	TRBJ2-7	NA	CASSFRDRVPYEQYF	TGTGCCAGCAGCTTCCGGGACAGGGTCCCATACGAGCAGTACTTC
12	TRBV6-5	NA	TRBJ2-1	NA	CASSYDGSREFF	TGTGCCAGCAGTTACGACGGGAGTCGTGAGTTCTTC
15	TRBV19	TRBD1	TRBJ1-1	once	CASSNYRGMNTEAFF	TGTGCCAGTAGTAACTACAGGGGGATGAACACTGAAGCTTTCTTT
13	TRBV30	NA	TRBJ2-6	NA	CAWTNSGANVLTF	TGTGCCTGGACCAACTCTGGGGCCAACGTCCTGACTTTC
15	TRBV3-1/TRBV3-2	NA	TRBJ2-3	NA	CASSRSIEKTDTQYF	TGTGCCAGCAGCCGAAGCATAGAAAAGACAGATACGCAGTATTTT
15	TRBV5-1	TRBD1	TRBJ1-1	once	CASSLSGTGNTEAFF	TGCGCCAGCAGCCTATCCGGGACAGGGAACACTGAAGCTTTCTTT
13	TRBV2	NA	TRBJ2-3	NA	CASSEDLSDTQYF	TGTGCCAGCAGTGAGGACTTGTCGGATACGCAGTATTTT
16	TRBV11-3	TRBD2	TRBJ2-3	NA	CASSLGPSGSTDTQYF	TGTGCCAGCAGCTTAGGTCCTAGCGGTAGCACAGATACGCAGTATTTT
15	TRBV5-5	NA	TRBJ2-7	NA	CASSSPSGSVYEQYF	TGTGCCAGCAGCTCCCCATCAGGTTCTGTGTACGAGCAGTACTTC
15	TRBV6-1	TRBD2	TRBJ2-1	NA	CASSEGLAVYNEQFF	TGTGCCAGCAGTGAGGGACTAGCGGTCTACAATGAGCAGTTCTTC
16	TRBV5-6	TRBD2	TRBJ2-1	NA	CASSYFSGGNINEQFF	TGTGCCAGCAGTTATTTTAGCGGGGGGAACATCAATGAGCAGTTCTTC
17	TRBV7-9	NA	TRBJ1-4	NA	CASSLFAAGTTNEKLFF	TGTGCCAGCAGCTTGTTTGCGGCTGGAACAACTAATGAAAAACTGTTTTTT
15	TRBV27	TRBD2	TRBJ2-3	few	CASSLVRGRADTQYF	TGTGCCAGCAGTTTGGTTCGCGGGAGGGCGGATACGCAGTATTTT
15	TRBV19	TRBD1	TRBJ2-7	NA	CASSIVGTGLSEQYF	TGTGCCAGTAGTATAGTCGGGACAGGTCTCTCCGAGCAGTACTTC
14	TRBV11-2	NA	TRBJ2-1	NA	CASSLKTSGNEQFF	TGTGCCAGCAGCCTGAAGACGTCGGGGAATGAGCAGTTCTTC
14	TRBV29-1	TRBD2	TRBJ2-6	NA	CSVTGGSGANVLTF	TGCAGCGTGACGGGGGGGTCTGGGGCCAACGTCCTGACTTTC
16	TRBV6-5	TRBD2	TRBJ2-2	NA	CASSYSSGGRTGELFF	TGTGCCAGCAGTTACTCGAGCGGGGGGAGAACCGGGGAGCTGTTTTTT
14	TRBV2	NA	TRBJ1-2	NA	CASSERSRPAGYTF	TGTGCCAGCAGTGAAAGGAGCAGACCCGCAGGCTACACCTTC
14	TRBV5-1	NA	TRBJ1-6	NA	CASSIGQLNSPLHF	TGCGCCAGCAGCATAGGACAGCTAAATTCACCCCTCCACTTT
14	TRBV2	TRBD1	TRBJ1-2	NA	CASKGGLDRRGYTF	TGTGCCAGCAAGGGTGGCCTGGACAGGAGGGGCTACACCTTC
18	TRBV12-2	NA	TRBJ2-1	once	CASRPLRFLSRPYNEQFF	TGTGCAAGTCGCCCCTTACGTTTCCTCTCGCGGCCCTACAATGAGCAGTTCTTC
15	TRBV7-9	NA	TRBJ1-4	NA	CASSLATTSNEKLFF	TGTGCCAGCAGCTTAGCTACCACTTCTAATGAAAAACTGTTTTTT
15	TRBV6-5	TRBD1	TRBJ1-6	NA	CASKPQGNDNSPLHF	TGTGCCAGCAAACCACAGGGGAATGATAATTCACCCCTCCACTTT
15	TRBV5-1	TRBD1	TRBJ2-4	NA	CASSSRTGEGNIQYF	TGCGCCAGCAGCTCGAGGACAGGGGAAGGAAACATTCAGTACTTC
15	TRBV2	TRBD1	TRBJ1-1	NA	CASVPTGSEYTEAFF	TGTGCCAGCGTTCCGACAGGGAGTGAATACACTGAAGCTTTCTTT
14	TRBV25-1	TRBD2	TRBJ2-7	once	CASSGTSGRSEQYF	TGTGCCAGCAGTGGGACTAGCGGGAGATCCGAGCAGTACTTC
14	TRBV7-8	NA	TRBJ2-2	NA	CASSLSVFTGELFF	TGTGCCAGCAGCTTATCTGTTTTCACCGGGGAGCTGTTTTTT
17	TRBV5-1	NA	TRBJ1-3	NA	CASSPPDSPGSGNTIYF	TGCGCCAGCAGCCCACCGGACAGTCCTGGCTCTGGAAACACCATATATTTT
13	TRBV12-3/TRBV12-4	NA	TRBJ2-4	NA	CASSIRESNIQYF	TGTGCCAGCAGTATCCGGGAGAGTAACATTCAGTACTTC
13	TRBV19	NA	TRBJ1-1	NA	CASSMRQFGEAFF	TGTGCCAGTAGTATGAGACAGTTTGGTGAAGCTTTCTTT